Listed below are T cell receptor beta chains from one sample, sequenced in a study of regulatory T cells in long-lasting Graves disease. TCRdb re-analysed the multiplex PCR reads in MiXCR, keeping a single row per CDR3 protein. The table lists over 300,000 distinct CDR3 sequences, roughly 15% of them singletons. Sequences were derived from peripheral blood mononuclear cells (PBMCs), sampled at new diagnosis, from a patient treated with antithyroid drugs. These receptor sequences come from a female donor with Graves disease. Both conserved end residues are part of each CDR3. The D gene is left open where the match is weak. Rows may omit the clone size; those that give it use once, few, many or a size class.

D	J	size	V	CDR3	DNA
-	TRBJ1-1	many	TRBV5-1	CASSLAGMNTEAFF	TGTGCCAGCAGTTTGGCAGGGATGAACACTGAAGCTTTCTTT
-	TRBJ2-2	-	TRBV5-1	CASSAGHRSGELFF	TGCGCCAGCAGCGCGGGGCACAGGAGCGGGGAGCTGTTTTTT
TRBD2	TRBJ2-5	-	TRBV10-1	CASSESARLGGTQCF	TGCGCCAGCAGTGAGTCGGCTAGATTGGGAGGGACCCAGTGCTTC
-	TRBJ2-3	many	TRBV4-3	CASSQDRADGTDTQYF	TGCGCCAGCAGCCAAGACCGAGCGGATGGCACAGATACGCAGTATTTT
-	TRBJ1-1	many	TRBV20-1	CSADNQGQVAEAFF	TGCAGTGCTGACAACCAGGGACAAGTCGCTGAAGCTTTCTTT
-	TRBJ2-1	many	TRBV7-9	CASSLNLDEQFF	TGTGCCAGCAGCTTAAATCTTGATGAGCAGTTCTTC
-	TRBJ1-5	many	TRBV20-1	CSARDPDQPQHF	TGCAGTGCTAGAGACCCCGATCAGCCCCAGCATTTT
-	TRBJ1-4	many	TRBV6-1	CASGREKLFF	TGTGCCAGCGGCCGCGAAAAACTGTTTTTT
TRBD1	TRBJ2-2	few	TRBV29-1	CSVQGQDDTGELFF	TGCAGCGTCCAGGGACAGGACGACACCGGGGAGCTGTTTTTT
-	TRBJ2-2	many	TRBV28	CASSSGDGELFF	TGTGCCAGCAGTTCAGGGGACGGGGAGCTGTTTTTT
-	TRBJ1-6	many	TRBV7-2	CASSGGRGYNSPLHF	TGTGCCAGCAGCGGAGGACGGGGATATAATTCACCCCTCCACTTT
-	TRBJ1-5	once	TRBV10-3	CAINSGDSNQPQHF	TGTGCCATCAATTCCGGCGATAGCAATCAGCCCCAGCATTTT